These 8 T cell receptor beta chains originate from one sample sequenced in a study of blood T cells in healthy people across ages. It was with a sample-barcoded 5' primer and a J-beta primer mix that a second PCR of roughly 7 to 12 cycles was run. In TCRdb, the 5' RACE reads were re-called with MiXCR into one record per CDR3 protein. The table includes about 680,000 distinct CDR3 sequences, around 48% detected once. Sequenced material: blood. The source of these receptors is a woman aged 60-75 years in good health.

This clonotype was detected a few times. The chain has TRBV10-3 and TRBJ2-5, with 11 bases matching TRBD2. The V gene end was trimmed by 8 bases and the J gene end by 3 bases; junction bases not matched to a gene: 5. The CDR3 runs 14 residues. Germline assignment: CDR1 ENHRY and CDR2 SYGVKD. The CDR3 sequence: CAIAPGLAEETQYF. DNA of the CDR3: TGTGCCATCGCCCCGGGACTAGCGGAAGAGACCCAGTACTTC.

The CDR3 DNA sequence: TGCAGTGCTTCCCTAGGGGGGGGGAACAATAATTCACCCCTCCACTTT. Its protein is CSASLGGGNNNSPLHF. This chain uses TRBV20-1 with TRBJ1-6; the D gene is possibly TRBD1 (6 bases). The germline CDR1 and CDR2 sequences are DFQATT and SNEGSKA (reference sequence). Between the trimmed V and J ends, which lost 5 bases and 5 bases, there was a span of 19 bases. The CDR3 sequence is 16 residues long.

The genes are TRBV28 and TRBJ2-3; 8 bases are a match to TRBD1. The CDR3 runs to 14 residues. After removal of 5 bases from V and 3 bases from J, the junction contained 4 bases not matched to a gene. CDR1 and CDR2 (germline): MDHEN, SYDVKM. DNA of the CDR3: TGTGCCAGCAGTAGGACAGGGAGGACAGATACGCAGTATTTT. This sequence encodes CASSRTGRTDTQYF.

The gene calls are TRBV7-9 and TRBJ2-4, with D tentatively TRBD1 (5 bases). Germline V lookup: CDR1 SEHNR, CDR2 FQNEAQ (reference sequence). This CDR3 has 12 residues. V gave up 1 base and J gave up 13 bases, with 11 bases separating them. Here the CDR3 reads CASSLEQGEQYF. The DNA of the CDR3 is TGTGCCAGCAGCTTAGAGCAGGGTGAGCAGTACTTC. The full variable domain, completed using reference TRBV7-9 and TRBJ2-4, is DTGVSQNPRHKITKRGQNVTFRCDPISEHNRLYWYRQTLGQGPEFLTYFQNEAQLEKSRLLSDRFSAERPKGSFSTLEIQRTEQGDSAMYLCASSLEQGEQYFGAGTRLSVL.

The J gene is TRBJ1-1, the V gene TRBV2; D might be TRBD1 (6 bases). V was cut by 3 bases and J by 2 bases, with 13 bases left in between. CDR3 size: 15 residues. Per germline, CDR1 SNHLY and CDR2 FYNNEI. CDR3 loop: CASSDQGPTNTEAFF. The CDR3 nucleotides read TGTGCCAGCAGTGACCAGGGGCCTACCAACACTGAAGCTTTCTTT.

The rearrangement joins TRBV6-2 or TRBV6-3 to TRBJ2-1; a possible D gene is TRBD2 (5 bases). V was cut by 7 bases and J by 4 bases, with 17 bases left in between. CDR3 size: 15 residues. The germline V gene has CDR1 MNHEY and CDR2 SVGEGT. The CDR3: CASKGGLAGYNEQFF. The DNA of the CDR3 is TGTGCCAGCAAAGGAGGACTGGCGGGTTACAATGAGCAGTTCTTC.

This clonotype was detected only a few times. The rearrangement joins TRBV7-3 to TRBJ2-7, with D possibly TRBD2 on 6 matching bases. The CDR3 is made up of 13 amino acids. Germline CDR1 and CDR2: SGHTA and FQGTGA. Trimming pared 5 bases from V and 8 bases from J, leaving 16 bases between. The CDR3 spells CASSVNRDSKQYF. CDR3 DNA sequence: TGTGCCAGCAGCGTAAACCGGGACTCAAAGCAGTACTTC.

The chain carries TRBV18 and TRBJ1-1, with 12 bases matching TRBD1. The germline V gene encodes CDR1 KGHSH and CDR2 LQKENI. The V segment lost 4 bases and the J segment 4 bases; nucleotides outside the gene matches: 1. This CDR3 comprises 14 residues. CDR3 loop: CASSQGQGATEAFF. The CDR3 nucleotides are TGTGCCAGCTCACAGGGACAGGGGGCCACTGAAGCTTTCTTT.